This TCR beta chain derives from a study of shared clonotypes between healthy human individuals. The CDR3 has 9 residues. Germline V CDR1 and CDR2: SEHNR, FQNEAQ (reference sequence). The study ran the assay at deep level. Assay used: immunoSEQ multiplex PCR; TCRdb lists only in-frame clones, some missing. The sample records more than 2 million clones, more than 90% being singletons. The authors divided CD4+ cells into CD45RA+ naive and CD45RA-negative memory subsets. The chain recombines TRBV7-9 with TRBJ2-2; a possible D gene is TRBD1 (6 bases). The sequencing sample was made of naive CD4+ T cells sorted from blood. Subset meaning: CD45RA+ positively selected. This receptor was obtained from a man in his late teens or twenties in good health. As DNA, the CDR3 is TGTGCAGGGGGCGGGGAGCTGTTTTTT. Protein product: CAGGGELFF.